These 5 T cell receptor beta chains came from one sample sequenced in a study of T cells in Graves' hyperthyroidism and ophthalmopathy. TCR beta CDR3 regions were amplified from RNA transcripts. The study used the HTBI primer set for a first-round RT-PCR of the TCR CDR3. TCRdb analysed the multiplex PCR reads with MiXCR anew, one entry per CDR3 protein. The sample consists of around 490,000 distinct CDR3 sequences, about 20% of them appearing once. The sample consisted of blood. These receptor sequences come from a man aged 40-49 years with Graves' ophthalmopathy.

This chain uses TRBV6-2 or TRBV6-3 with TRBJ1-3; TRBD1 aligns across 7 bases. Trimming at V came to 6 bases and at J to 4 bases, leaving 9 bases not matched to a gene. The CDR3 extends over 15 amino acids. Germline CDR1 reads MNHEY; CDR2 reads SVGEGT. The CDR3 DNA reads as TGTGCCAGCAGGGCGGGACAGCGTCAAGGAAACACCATATATTTT. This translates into CASRAGQRQGNTIYF.

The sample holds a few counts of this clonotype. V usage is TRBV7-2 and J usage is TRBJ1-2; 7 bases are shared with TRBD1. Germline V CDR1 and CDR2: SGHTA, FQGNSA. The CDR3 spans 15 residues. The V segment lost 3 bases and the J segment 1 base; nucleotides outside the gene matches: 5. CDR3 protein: CASSFHRGLNYGYTF. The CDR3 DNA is TGTGCCAGCAGCTTCCACAGGGGCCTTAACTATGGCTACACCTTC.

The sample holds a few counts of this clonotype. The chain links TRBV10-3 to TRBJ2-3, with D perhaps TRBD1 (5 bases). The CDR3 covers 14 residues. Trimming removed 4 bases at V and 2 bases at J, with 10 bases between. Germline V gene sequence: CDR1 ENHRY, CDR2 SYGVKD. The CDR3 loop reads CAISAGFDTDTQYF. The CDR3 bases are TGTGCCATCAGTGCAGGGTTTGACACAGATACGCAGTATTTT.

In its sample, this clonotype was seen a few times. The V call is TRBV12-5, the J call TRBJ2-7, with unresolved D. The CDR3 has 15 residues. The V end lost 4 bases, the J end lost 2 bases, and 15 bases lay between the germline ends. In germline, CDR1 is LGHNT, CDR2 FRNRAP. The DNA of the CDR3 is TGTGCTAGTGGTTCCGACCGGGCCCTTACCTACGAGCAGTACTTC. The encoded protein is CASGSDRALTYEQYF.

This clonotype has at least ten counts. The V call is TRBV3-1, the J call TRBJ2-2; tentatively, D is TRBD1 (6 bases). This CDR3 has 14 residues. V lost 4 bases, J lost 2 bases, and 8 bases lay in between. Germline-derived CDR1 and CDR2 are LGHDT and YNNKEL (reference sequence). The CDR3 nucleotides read TGTGCCAGCAGCCCGGGACACAACACCGGGGAGCTGTTTTTT. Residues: CASSPGHNTGELFF.